This T cell receptor beta chain was observed in a study of shared clonotypes between healthy human individuals. Among the unsorted PBMC samples, replicate PCRs used approximately 320 ng DNA, approximately 30,000 T cell genomes. Original analysis: Quality scores were absent from the junction-only immunoSEQ sequences, so filtering differed. Sequencing was performed with immunoSEQ multiplex PCR; in TCRdb, only in-frame clones are kept and a portion is missing. D and trimming come from the DNA, and the V and J calls and clone size come from that table. This sample has some 480,000 clones, with approximately 79% found just once. The CDR3 covers 13 residues. The V gene lost 4 bases and the J gene lost 7 bases, with 13 bases spanning the gap. Germline CDR1 is SEHNR and CDR2 is FQNEAQ (reference sequence).

The sequence came from a woman between 40 and 55 years old in good health. Some clones in this sample may be carry-over from other donors' samples. The sequenced material came from PBMCs. This sequence joins TRBV7-9 and TRBJ1-2; tentative D call: TRBD1 (6 bases). The CDR3 protein is CASSSWGAGGYTF. In DNA, the CDR3 is TGTGCCAGCAGCTCGTGGGGGGCAGGTGGCTACACCTTC.